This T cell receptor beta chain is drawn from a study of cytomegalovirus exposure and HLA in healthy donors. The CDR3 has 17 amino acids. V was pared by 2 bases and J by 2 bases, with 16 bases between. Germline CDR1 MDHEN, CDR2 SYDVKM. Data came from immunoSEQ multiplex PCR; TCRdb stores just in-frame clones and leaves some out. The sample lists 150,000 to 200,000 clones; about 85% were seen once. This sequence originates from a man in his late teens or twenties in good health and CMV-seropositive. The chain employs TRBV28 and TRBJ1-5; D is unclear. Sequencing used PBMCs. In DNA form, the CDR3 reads TGTGCCAGCAGTTTAGTTGGTGCTGCGTTGGGCAATCAGCCCCAGCATTTT. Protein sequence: CASSLVGAALGNQPQHF. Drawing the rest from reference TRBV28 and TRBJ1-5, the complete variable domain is DVKVTQSSRYLVKRTGEKVFLECVQDMDHENMFWYRQDPGLGLRLIYFSYDVKMKEKGDIPEGYSVSREKKERFSLILESASTNQTSMYLCASSLVGAALGNQPQHFGDGTRLSIL.